This is a list of T cell receptor beta chains from one sample in a study of Graves' ophthalmopathy and Graves' hyperthyroidism. From the multiplex PCR reads, TCRdb called clonotypes with MiXCR, one entry per CDR3 protein. Of about 58,000 distinct CDR3 sequences listed, approximately 47% are singletons. The sequenced sample was peripheral blood. These receptors were obtained from an adult woman with Graves' ophthalmopathy. CDR3s include the opening cysteine and the closing phenylalanine or tryptophan. D genes are given only for firm matches. Clone size, where shown, is once, few, many, or a class for clones that have expanded.

J gene: TRBJ2-1; clone size: many; V gene: TRBV5-1; D gene: -; CDR3 DNA: TGCGCCAGCAGTAGGTCCGGCCGATCCCGCGGGGATGAGCAGTTCTTC; CDR3 protein: CASSRSGRSRGDEQFF
J gene: TRBJ1-2; clone size: -; V gene: TRBV30; D gene: -; CDR3 DNA: TGTGCCTGGTCCCGGGACTCGGCAAAAGGCTACACCTTC; CDR3 protein: CAWSRDSAKGYTF
J gene: TRBJ2-7; clone size: many; V gene: TRBV7-9; D gene: -; CDR3 DNA: TGTGCCAGCAGCCGACAGAATTACGAGCAGTACTTC; CDR3 protein: CASSRQNYEQYF
J gene: TRBJ2-7; clone size: -; V gene: TRBV2; D gene: -; CDR3 DNA: TGTGCCAGCGGCAGTTTCAATCCCGGCGAGCAGTACTTC; CDR3 protein: CASGSFNPGEQYF
J gene: TRBJ2-5; clone size: -; V gene: TRBV10-3; D gene: -; CDR3 DNA: TGTGCCATCAGTGAGTCGCGGAGCGGCAGGGAAGACCAGTACTTC; CDR3 protein: CAISESRSGREDQYF
J gene: TRBJ2-3; clone size: many; V gene: TRBV12-3/TRBV12-4; D gene: -; CDR3 DNA: TGTGCCAGCACCCCCCGGGGCACAGATACGCAGTATTTT; CDR3 protein: CASTPRGTDTQYF
J gene: TRBJ2-1; clone size: -; V gene: TRBV20-1; D gene: TRBD2; CDR3 DNA: TGCAGTGTCCAGGGGCTAGCGGGGAATGAGCAGGTCTTC; CDR3 protein: CSVQGLAGNEQVF
J gene: TRBJ2-5; clone size: medium-sized; V gene: TRBV14; D gene: -; CDR3 DNA: TGTGCCAGCAGCCAAGGCCAGGGGTACCAAGAGACCCAGTACTTC; CDR3 protein: CASSQGQGYQETQYF
J gene: TRBJ2-5; clone size: many; V gene: TRBV12-1; D gene: -; CDR3 DNA: TGTGCCAGCAGCCCCCGACTTGGGCGGGAGGAGTACCAAGAGACCCAGTACTTC; CDR3 protein: CASSPRLGREEYQETQYF
J gene: TRBJ2-5; clone size: -; V gene: TRBV7-3; D gene: -; CDR3 DNA: TGTGCCAGCAGCTTATTTTCTGGGGAGACCCAGTACTTC; CDR3 protein: CASSLFSGETQYF
J gene: TRBJ1-4; clone size: -; V gene: TRBV25-1; D gene: -; CDR3 DNA: TGTGCCAGCAGTGCCCGGGGAGGGCCTAATGAAAAACTGTTTTTT; CDR3 protein: CASSARGGPNEKLFF
J gene: TRBJ2-1; clone size: -; V gene: TRBV19; D gene: -; CDR3 DNA: TGCGCCAGTAGTATATACAAAGGCTCCTACAATGGGCAGTTCTTC; CDR3 protein: CASSIYKGSYNGQFF
J gene: TRBJ2-5; clone size: many; V gene: TRBV3-1; D gene: TRBD2; CDR3 DNA: TGTGCCAGCAGCCAGGGCGGACTAGCGGAGACCCAGTACTTC; CDR3 protein: CASSQGGLAETQYF
J gene: TRBJ1-2; clone size: many; V gene: TRBV20-1; D gene: -; CDR3 DNA: TGCAGTGCTAGAAGCTATGGCTACACCTTC; CDR3 protein: CSARSYGYTF
J gene: TRBJ2-5; clone size: many; V gene: TRBV11-2; D gene: -; CDR3 DNA: TGTGCCAGCAGCTTCTTTACAGGGGAGACCCAGTACTTC; CDR3 protein: CASSFFTGETQYF
J gene: TRBJ1-5; clone size: many; V gene: TRBV12-3/TRBV12-4; D gene: TRBD1; CDR3 DNA: TGTGCCAGCAGTTGGGGTCAGGGGGGCAATCAGCCCCAGCATTTT; CDR3 protein: CASSWGQGGNQPQHF
J gene: TRBJ2-3; clone size: -; V gene: TRBV9; D gene: -; CDR3 DNA: TGTGCCGGCATCGTATCAGTTACAGATACTCGGTATTTT; CDR3 protein: CAGIVSVTDTRYF
J gene: TRBJ2-5; clone size: many; V gene: TRBV2; D gene: TRBD2; CDR3 DNA: TGTGCCAGCAGCCTAGTCATTGGCGGGAGGCCGAGTGGGCGGGAGACCCAGTACTTC; CDR3 protein: CASSLVIGGRPSGRETQYF
J gene: TRBJ2-5; clone size: many; V gene: TRBV20-1; D gene: -; CDR3 DNA: TGCAGTGGCCAAGGCCCCGGGTTCCAAGAGACCCAGTACTTC; CDR3 protein: CSGQGPGFQETQYF
J gene: TRBJ1-2; clone size: -; V gene: TRBV29-1; D gene: -; CDR3 DNA: TGCAGCGTTACCGAGGAGGCGGGCCTCTATGGCTACACCTTC; CDR3 protein: CSVTEEAGLYGYTF
J gene: TRBJ2-1; clone size: many; V gene: TRBV20-1; D gene: TRBD2; CDR3 DNA: TGCAGTGCTCGACACGGGACTAGCCTATGGAATGAGCAGTTCTTC; CDR3 protein: CSARHGTSLWNEQFF
J gene: TRBJ1-4; clone size: -; V gene: TRBV6-4; D gene: -; CDR3 DNA: TGTGCCAGCAGTGACTCGAACCAGATTTCCGGGGAGGACGAAAAACTGTTTTTT; CDR3 protein: CASSDSNQISGEDEKLFF
J gene: TRBJ1-2; clone size: many; V gene: TRBV5-8; D gene: -; CDR3 DNA: TGTGCCAGCAGCTTGAGAGGGACTAACTATGGCTACACCTTC; CDR3 protein: CASSLRGTNYGYTF
J gene: TRBJ2-3; clone size: many; V gene: TRBV4-3; D gene: -; CDR3 DNA: TGCGCCAGCAGCCAACTCTTTAGCACAGATACGCAGTATTTT; CDR3 protein: CASSQLFSTDTQYF
J gene: TRBJ2-1; clone size: -; V gene: TRBV4-1; D gene: -; CDR3 DNA: TGCGCCAGCAGCCATAGGGACTTGACCTACAATGAGCAGTTCTTC; CDR3 protein: CASSHRDLTYNEQFF
J gene: TRBJ1-1; clone size: -; V gene: TRBV20-1; D gene: -; CDR3 DNA: TGCAGTGCTAGAGATTGGGGGAGGACCACTGAAGCTTTCTTT; CDR3 protein: CSARDWGRTTEAFF
J gene: TRBJ1-2; clone size: -; V gene: TRBV20-1; D gene: -; CDR3 DNA: TGCAGTGCTAGTAGCGGGACACTTGGGGTGCGGGACTATGGCTACACCTTC; CDR3 protein: CSASSGTLGVRDYGYTF
J gene: TRBJ2-1; clone size: -; V gene: TRBV20-1; D gene: TRBD2; CDR3 DNA: TGCAGTGCCGCGCCGGGACTAGTTGGCAATGAGCAGTTCTTC; CDR3 protein: CSAAPGLVGNEQFF
J gene: TRBJ2-7; clone size: many; V gene: TRBV11-2; D gene: -; CDR3 DNA: TGTGCCAGCAGCTTAGGGCGGGCTAATTCCTACGAGCAGTACTTC; CDR3 protein: CASSLGRANSYEQYF
J gene: TRBJ2-1; clone size: -; V gene: TRBV7-2; D gene: -; CDR3 DNA: TGTGCCAGCAGCTTAGCGGGAATAGCCTACAATGAGCAGTTCTTC; CDR3 protein: CASSLAGIAYNEQFF
J gene: TRBJ2-5; clone size: few; V gene: TRBV6-2/TRBV6-3; D gene: -; CDR3 DNA: TGTGCCAGCAGTTACGTGTCCGGGACCCAAGAGACCCAGTACTTC; CDR3 protein: CASSYVSGTQETQYF
J gene: TRBJ2-6; clone size: once; V gene: TRBV5-1; D gene: -; CDR3 DNA: TGCGCCAGCAGCCCTACGAAGGGGCCGGCCCGGGCCAACGTCCTGACTTTC; CDR3 protein: CASSPTKGPARANVLTF
J gene: TRBJ1-5; clone size: -; V gene: TRBV11-2; D gene: -; CDR3 DNA: TGTGCCAGCAGACACCCAGGGGTAGGGCAGCCCCAGCATTTT; CDR3 protein: CASRHPGVGQPQHF
J gene: TRBJ2-1; clone size: -; V gene: TRBV20-1; D gene: -; CDR3 DNA: TGCAGTGCCCCGGGACGGACCTCCTACAATGAGCAGTTCTTC; CDR3 protein: CSAPGRTSYNEQFF
J gene: TRBJ2-3; clone size: once; V gene: TRBV29-1; D gene: TRBD2; CDR3 DNA: TGCAGCGTTGAGGGAGGGGAAGATACGCAGTATTTT; CDR3 protein: CSVEGGEDTQYF
J gene: TRBJ1-1; clone size: medium-sized; V gene: TRBV7-2; D gene: TRBD1; CDR3 DNA: TGTGCCAGCAGCTACAGGGGAGTGAACACTGAAGCTTTCTTT; CDR3 protein: CASSYRGVNTEAFF
J gene: TRBJ2-5; clone size: -; V gene: TRBV10-1; D gene: TRBD2; CDR3 DNA: TGCGCCAGCAGGGCGACTAGCGGGAGGGCCACCCAGTACTTC; CDR3 protein: CASRATSGRATQYF
J gene: TRBJ2-3; clone size: few; V gene: TRBV28; D gene: -; CDR3 DNA: TGTGCCAGCAGTAGTCCGGGAAGGTCCACAGATACGCAGTATTTT; CDR3 protein: CASSSPGRSTDTQYF
J gene: TRBJ1-4; clone size: once; V gene: TRBV4-2; D gene: -; CDR3 DNA: TGTGCCAGCAGCCAAGAGACTAATGAAAAACTGTTTTTT; CDR3 protein: CASSQETNEKLFF
J gene: TRBJ2-3; clone size: -; V gene: TRBV10-3; D gene: TRBD2; CDR3 DNA: TGTGCCATCAGCATAGCGGGGAACCCCGATACGCAGTATTTT; CDR3 protein: CAISIAGNPDTQYF